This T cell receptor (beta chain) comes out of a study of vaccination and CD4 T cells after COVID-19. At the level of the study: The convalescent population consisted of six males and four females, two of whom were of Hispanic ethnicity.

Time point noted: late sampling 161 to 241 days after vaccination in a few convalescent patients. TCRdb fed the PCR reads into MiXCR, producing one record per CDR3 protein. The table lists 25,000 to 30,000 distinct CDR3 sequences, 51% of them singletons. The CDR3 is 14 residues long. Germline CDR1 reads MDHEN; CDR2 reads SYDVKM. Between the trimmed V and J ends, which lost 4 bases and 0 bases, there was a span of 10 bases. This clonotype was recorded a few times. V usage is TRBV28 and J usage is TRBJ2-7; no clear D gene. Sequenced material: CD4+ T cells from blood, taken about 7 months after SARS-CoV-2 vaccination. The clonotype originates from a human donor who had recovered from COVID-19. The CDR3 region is CASSSQSSSYEQYF. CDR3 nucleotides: TGTGCCAGCAGTTCACAGAGTAGCTCCTACGAGCAGTACTTC.